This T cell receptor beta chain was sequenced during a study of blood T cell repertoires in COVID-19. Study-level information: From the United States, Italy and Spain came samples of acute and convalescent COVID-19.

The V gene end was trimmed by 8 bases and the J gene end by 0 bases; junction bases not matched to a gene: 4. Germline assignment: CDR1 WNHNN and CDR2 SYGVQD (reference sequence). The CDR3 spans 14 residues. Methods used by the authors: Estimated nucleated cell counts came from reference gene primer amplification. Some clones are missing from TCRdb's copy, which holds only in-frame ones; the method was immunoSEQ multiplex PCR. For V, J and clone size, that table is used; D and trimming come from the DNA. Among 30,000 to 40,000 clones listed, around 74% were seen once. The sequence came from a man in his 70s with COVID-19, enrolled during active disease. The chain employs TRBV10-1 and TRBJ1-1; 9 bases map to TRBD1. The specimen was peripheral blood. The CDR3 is CASPGDRVNTEAFF. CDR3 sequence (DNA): TGCGCCAGCCCGGGGGACAGGGTGAACACTGAAGCTTTCTTT.